The 8 T cell receptor beta chains below come from one sample, sequenced in a study of CD8 T cells in Susac syndrome. Random hexamers were used to reverse transcribe an amount of 0.5 to 1 ug RNA. TCRdb recomputed calls from the immunoSEQ multiplex PCR reads with MiXCR, one row per CDR3 protein. This sample yields roughly 120,000 distinct CDR3 sequences, of which around 94% are seen a single time; approximately 0.12% belongs to the top ten. Sequenced input: CD4+ T cells from PBMCs. Every receptor here comes from a human donor with multiple sclerosis.

J is TRBJ1-1 and V is TRBV30, with D maybe TRBD1 (6 bases). V lost 0 bases to trimming and J lost 0 bases, with 11 bases between them. The CDR3 is 15 residues long. Germline CDR1 reads GTSNPN; CDR2 reads SVGIG (reference sequence). CDR3: CAWSVKRGMNTEAFF. The DNA for the CDR3 is TGTGCCTGGAGTGTAAAGAGGGGGATGAACACTGAAGCTTTCTTT.

This clonotype was observed a single time. The CDR3 coding sequence is TGTGCCAGTAGTATAGGGGGTTCTGGCTACACCTTC. As protein: CASSIGGSGYTF. This chain uses TRBV19 with TRBJ1-2; D is ambiguous. The CDR3 totals 12 residues. V lost 1 base and J lost 7, with 7 bases in between. In germline, CDR1 is LNHDA, CDR2 SQIVND (reference sequence). Filled out from reference TRBV19 and TRBJ1-2, the complete variable domain reads DGGITQSPKYLFRKEGQNVTLSCEQNLNHDAMYWYRQDPGQGLRLIYYSQIVNDFQKGDIAEGYSVSREKKESFPLTVTSAQKNPTAFYLCASSIGGSGYTFGSGTRLTVV.

V and J are TRBV11-2 and TRBJ2-7, with D maybe TRBD1 (5 bases). Germline CDR1 SGHAT, CDR2 FQNNGV. The V and J ends lost 1 base and 1 base respectively, with 11 bases between them. The CDR3 spans 15 residues. The CDR3 reads CASSLVLDSSYEQYF. Written as DNA, the CDR3 is TGTGCCAGCAGCTTAGTGTTAGACAGTTCCTACGAGCAGTACTTC.

This chain links TRBV19 with TRBJ1-5; tentative D call: TRBD1 (6 bases). The CDR3 is 17 residues long. Germline loops: CDR1 LNHDA, CDR2 SQIVND (reference sequence). V shed 4 bases and J shed 5 bases, with 21 bases lying between them. Here the CDR3 reads CASSTSLIQGWHQPQHF. The CDR3 nucleotides read TGTGCCAGTAGTACGAGTCTCATACAGGGTTGGCATCAGCCCCAGCATTTT.

V gene TRBV19 combines with J gene TRBJ2-2, with a tentative D call TRBD1 (6 bases). V was clipped by 7 bases and J by 6 bases, with 12 bases between them. The CDR3 has 13 residues. The germline V gene has CDR1 LNHDA and CDR2 SQIVND (reference sequence). DNA for the CDR3: TGTGCCAGTACCGACAGGCGGGCCGGGGAGCTGTTTTTT. It translates to CASTDRRAGELFF.

The chain carries TRBV7-2 and TRBJ2-2; perhaps TRBD1 as D (5 bases). Trimming cost V 3 bases and J 4 bases, with 9 bases left between them. The CDR3 sequence is 14 residues long. Germline V gene data show CDR1 as SGHTA and CDR2 as FQGNSA. The CDR3: CASSLWGSTGELFF. CDR3 nucleotides: TGTGCCAGCAGCTTGTGGGGCAGCACCGGGGAGCTGTTTTTT. The full variable domain, its missing parts supplied by reference TRBV7-2 and TRBJ2-2, is GAGVSQSPSNKVTEKGKDVELRCDPISGHTALYWYRQSLGQGLEFLIYFQGNSAPDKSGLPSDRFSAERTGGSVSTLTIQRTQQEDSAVYLCASSLWGSTGELFFGEGSRLTVL.

The rearrangement joins TRBV6-1 to TRBJ1-2, with TRBD1 as a possible D gene (6 bases). V was trimmed by 5 bases and J by 0 bases, leaving 10 bases between them. Germline V gene lookup returns CDR1 MNHNS and CDR2 SASEGT. The CDR3 is made up of 14 amino acids. CDR3 loop: CASSPGQSNYGYTF. For the CDR3, the DNA is TGTGCCAGCAGTCCAGGACAGTCTAACTATGGCTACACCTTC.

The chain couples TRBV11-2 to TRBJ2-1; TRBD2 agrees at 9 bases. The junction had 10 bases not matched to a gene; V was cut back by 0 bases and J by 7 bases. CDR1 SGHAT and CDR2 FQNNGV come from the germline V gene. The CDR3 has 17 residues. This chain's CDR3 is CASSLELGGGAWNEQFF. The DNA of the CDR3 is TGTGCCAGCAGCTTAGAGCTGGGCGGGGGGGCCTGGAATGAGCAGTTCTTC.